One and the same sample provided the 6 T cell receptor beta chains below, sequenced in a study of blood T cell repertoires in COVID-19. Only in-frame clones appear in the TCRdb table, and some are missing; sequencing was by immunoSEQ multiplex PCR. The sample lists some 88,000 clones, 91% occurring once. Sequencing input: peripheral blood. These receptors all stem from a human donor with active COVID-19. The donor label of this sample is uncertain.

The chain combines TRBV18 with TRBJ2-2; D is perhaps TRBD2 (6 bases). This CDR3 spans 16 amino acids. Trimming pared 2 bases from V and 0 bases from J, leaving 10 bases between. Germline V gives CDR1 KGHSH, CDR2 LQKENI. CDR3 coding DNA: TGTGCCAGCTCACCAAGAGGGGACTCGAACACCGGGGAGCTGTTTTTT. Protein product: CASSPRGDSNTGELFF.

The V gene is TRBV6-1, the J gene TRBJ1-2; TRBD1 might be the D (5 bases). This CDR3 has 15 amino acids. Germline V CDR1 and CDR2: MNHNS, SASEGT. Trimming removed 0 bases at V and 5 bases at J, with 13 bases between. This CDR3 is CASSEAHGALYGYTF. CDR3 DNA: TGTGCCAGCAGTGAAGCGCATGGGGCGCTGTATGGCTACACCTTC.

This clone was found a few times. This chain connects TRBV2 to TRBJ2-1, with TRBD2 matching over 7 bases. V dropped 7 bases and J dropped 13; count of bases not matched to a gene: 10. Per the germline V gene, CDR1 is SNHLY and CDR2 is FYNNEI. The CDR3 has 12 residues. The CDR3 here is CASNTRGGSQFF. CDR3 bases: TGTGCCAGCAATACACGCGGGGGATCACAGTTCTTC. The full variable domain, rest sourced from reference TRBV2 and TRBJ2-1, is EPEVTQTPSHQVTQMGQEVILRCVPISNHLYFYWYRQILGQKVEFLVSFYNNEISEKSEIFDDQFSVERPDGSNFTLKIRSTKLEDSAMYFCASNTRGGSQFFGPGTRLTVL.

The chain is built from TRBV13 and TRBJ1-6; a weak D match, TRBD1 (5 bases). This CDR3 spans 16 amino acids. In germline, CDR1 is PRHDT, CDR2 FYEKMQ (reference sequence). Trimming took 4 bases from V and 7 from J, leaving 17 bases between them. The DNA for the CDR3 is TGTGCCAGCAGCTCCCGTCGGGGGAAGGGGAATTCACCCCTCCACTTT. The encoded protein is CASSSRRGKGNSPLHF.

This clone was observed a few times. The J gene is TRBJ1-6, the V gene TRBV13; no definite D call. Per germline, CDR1 PRHDT and CDR2 FYEKMQ (reference sequence). The CDR3 sequence is 13 residues long. Trimming stripped 5 bases from V and 14 bases from J, with 16 bases between. The CDR3 loop is CASSNYRSSSLHF. The CDR3 nucleotides are TGTGCCAGCAGCAACTATAGAAGCTCGTCCCTCCACTTT.

V gene TRBV6-2 or TRBV6-3 combines with J gene TRBJ2-7; D is uncertain. V dropped 4 bases and J dropped 1 base, with 5 bases sitting between them. CDR3 length equals 12 residues. CDR1 and CDR2 (germline): MNHEY, SVGEGT. The CDR3 bases are TGTGCCAGCAGTTCACAGTCCTACGAGCAGTACTTC. Amino acids: CASSSQSYEQYF.